This T cell receptor beta chain was retrieved from a study of T cell changes during pregnancy in multiple sclerosis. Sequencing used immunoSEQ multiplex PCR; TCRdb keeps in-frame clones, though not all of them. The sample consists of 35,000 to 45,000 clones, around nine tenths of them appearing once. The sequence came from a female donor with multiple sclerosis, enrolled in a pregnancy study. Sequencing used CD8+ T cells from peripheral blood mononuclear cells, obtained before pregnancy.

The CDR3: CASSSSGGDYEQYF. The CDR3, as DNA: TGTGCCAGCAGCTCCTCGGGGGGGGACTACGAGCAGTACTTC. The V and J genes are TRBV7-9 and TRBJ2-7; 8 bases fit TRBD2. This CDR3 is 14 amino acids long. Germline V gene sequence: CDR1 SEHNR, CDR2 FQNEAQ (reference sequence). Trimming at V came to 4 bases and at J to 3 bases, leaving 5 bases not matched to a gene.